These T cell receptor beta chains were read from a single sample in a study of cytomegalovirus exposure and HLA in healthy donors. Sequenced by immunoSEQ multiplex PCR; TCRdb stores in-frame clones only, minus some. This table holds around 100,000 clones, under 85% found once. The sequencing sample was made of PBMCs. These receptors all come from a woman in her 40s in good health and CMV-seronegative. The CDR3 runs from the conserved cysteine through the conserved F or W. D genes are given only for firm matches. The size of a clone is reported for some rows only, either as once, few or many, or as a class for expanded clones.

j_gene: TRBJ2-7; abundance: NA; v_gene: TRBV10-3; d_gene: TRBD1; CDR3nt: TGTGCCATCAGTGGGACAGGGCGCCTGACCTACGAGCAGTACTTC; CDR3aa: CAISGTGRLTYEQYF
j_gene: TRBJ2-2; abundance: NA; v_gene: TRBV30; d_gene: TRBD2; CDR3nt: TGTGCCTGGAGTGGACTAGCGGAGCTGTTTTTT; CDR3aa: CAWSGLAELFF
j_gene: TRBJ2-1; abundance: NA; v_gene: TRBV7-3; d_gene: TRBD1; CDR3nt: TGTGCCAGCAGCTTCCAATCGACGTGGGGACAGTCCCTCTCCTACAATGAGCAGTTCTTC; CDR3aa: CASSFQSTWGQSLSYNEQFF
j_gene: TRBJ2-1; abundance: few; v_gene: TRBV5-1; d_gene: TRBD1; CDR3nt: TGCGCCAGCAGCTTGACAGGGGTCAATGAGCAGTTCTTC; CDR3aa: CASSLTGVNEQFF
j_gene: TRBJ1-4; abundance: NA; v_gene: TRBV29-1; d_gene: NA; CDR3nt: TGCAGCGTTCGTTTGTCAGAAGATAATGAAAAACTGTTTTTT; CDR3aa: CSVRLSEDNEKLFF
j_gene: TRBJ2-7; abundance: once; v_gene: TRBV10-3; d_gene: NA; CDR3nt: TGTGCCATCAGGGGGGGTGACGGGAACTACGAGCAGTACTTC; CDR3aa: CAIRGGDGNYEQYF
j_gene: TRBJ2-7; abundance: NA; v_gene: TRBV7-6; d_gene: TRBD2; CDR3nt: TGTGCCAGCAGCCCTGCCGGGGGGGCGGCCTCCTACCTCGAGCAGTACTTC; CDR3aa: CASSPAGGAASYLEQYF
j_gene: TRBJ1-4; abundance: NA; v_gene: TRBV10-3; d_gene: NA; CDR3nt: TGTGCCATCTCGGCAGGGGAATTTGAAAAACTGTTTTTT; CDR3aa: CAISAGEFEKLFF
j_gene: TRBJ1-2; abundance: once; v_gene: TRBV19; d_gene: NA; CDR3nt: TGTGCCAGTAGTATTCCCCAGGACGGGGGTGCTAACTATGGCTACACCTTC; CDR3aa: CASSIPQDGGANYGYTF
j_gene: TRBJ2-2; abundance: NA; v_gene: TRBV11-2; d_gene: NA; CDR3nt: TGTGCCAGCAGCCCCCCGGGGTTTGGAACGGTCGGGGAGCTGTTTTTT; CDR3aa: CASSPPGFGTVGELFF
j_gene: TRBJ1-2; abundance: NA; v_gene: TRBV5-1; d_gene: TRBD1; CDR3nt: TGCGCCAGCAGCTCGACCCAGGGGGGTCTCGGCTACACCTTC; CDR3aa: CASSSTQGGLGYTF
j_gene: TRBJ2-7; abundance: NA; v_gene: TRBV27; d_gene: TRBD1; CDR3nt: TGTGCCAGCAGTTTCCGGGACAGGGCGTACGAGCAGTACTTC; CDR3aa: CASSFRDRAYEQYF
j_gene: TRBJ2-3; abundance: NA; v_gene: TRBV18; d_gene: NA; CDR3nt: TGTGCCAGCTCACAATTGACAGGACCTAGGGCAGATACGCAGTATTTT; CDR3aa: CASSQLTGPRADTQYF
j_gene: TRBJ2-7; abundance: NA; v_gene: TRBV5-1; d_gene: TRBD2; CDR3nt: TGCGCCAGCAGCTTGGGACTAGCGGGATCCTACGAGCAGTACTTC; CDR3aa: CASSLGLAGSYEQYF
j_gene: TRBJ2-7; abundance: NA; v_gene: TRBV28; d_gene: NA; CDR3nt: TGTGCCAGCAAATCACCCTCCCCAGGGAACACCTACGAGCAGTACTTC; CDR3aa: CASKSPSPGNTYEQYF
j_gene: TRBJ1-2; abundance: NA; v_gene: TRBV6-5; d_gene: NA; CDR3nt: TGTGCCAGCAGTTACTTTGACAAAACTAACTATGGCTACACCTTC; CDR3aa: CASSYFDKTNYGYTF
j_gene: TRBJ2-7; abundance: NA; v_gene: TRBV21-1; d_gene: NA; CDR3nt: TGTGCCAGCAGCAAAGAGGATTATTCACCAGGAGGCTACGAGCAGTACTTC; CDR3aa: CASSKEDYSPGGYEQYF
j_gene: TRBJ2-7; abundance: NA; v_gene: TRBV6-6; d_gene: TRBD2; CDR3nt: TGTGCCAGCATTGCCAGCGGGAGAGGGCACGAGCAGTACTTC; CDR3aa: CASIASGRGHEQYF
j_gene: TRBJ2-2; abundance: NA; v_gene: TRBV7-3; d_gene: TRBD1; CDR3nt: TGTGCCAGTTCCTATCCCGGGACAGGGGGCACCGGGGAGCTGTTTTTT; CDR3aa: CASSYPGTGGTGELFF
j_gene: TRBJ2-2; abundance: NA; v_gene: TRBV29-1; d_gene: NA; CDR3nt: TGCAGCGCCCCGAGGGCGAACACCGGGGAGCTGTTTTTT; CDR3aa: CSAPRANTGELFF
j_gene: TRBJ2-5; abundance: once; v_gene: TRBV5-4; d_gene: TRBD1; CDR3nt: TGTGCCAGCAGCGTGGGACAGGGCCAAGAGACCCAGTACTTC; CDR3aa: CASSVGQGQETQYF
j_gene: TRBJ1-2; abundance: NA; v_gene: TRBV27; d_gene: TRBD1; CDR3nt: TGTGCCAGCAGCCACGGACAGGGCTATGGCTACACCTTC; CDR3aa: CASSHGQGYGYTF
j_gene: TRBJ1-2; abundance: NA; v_gene: TRBV28; d_gene: TRBD1; CDR3nt: TGTGCCAGCAGTCGAGGGACAGGGGGCTTTGGCTACACCTTC; CDR3aa: CASSRGTGGFGYTF
j_gene: TRBJ2-2; abundance: few; v_gene: TRBV11-2; d_gene: NA; CDR3nt: TGTGCCAGCAGCTTGGCGGCCGGGGAGCTGTTTTTT; CDR3aa: CASSLAAGELFF
j_gene: TRBJ2-3; abundance: NA; v_gene: TRBV18; d_gene: NA; CDR3nt: TGTGCCAGCTCACCACAACGGGGAGATACGCAGTATTTT; CDR3aa: CASSPQRGDTQYF
j_gene: TRBJ2-1; abundance: NA; v_gene: TRBV6-1; d_gene: TRBD2; CDR3nt: TGTGCCAGCAGGCCTAGCGGGAGGGTCAATGAGCAGTTCTTC; CDR3aa: CASRPSGRVNEQFF
j_gene: TRBJ2-1; abundance: few; v_gene: TRBV5-1; d_gene: TRBD2; CDR3nt: TGCGCCAGCAGCTCGATACTAGCGGGGGGGGATAATGAGCAGTTCTTC; CDR3aa: CASSSILAGGDNEQFF
j_gene: TRBJ1-3; abundance: once; v_gene: TRBV7-2; d_gene: NA; CDR3nt: TGCGCCAGCCTACAGGGAGTCAAGGAAAACACCATATATTTT; CDR3aa: CASLQGVKENTIYF
j_gene: TRBJ2-1; abundance: once; v_gene: TRBV6-1; d_gene: NA; CDR3nt: TGTGCCAGCAGTGAATTAAGGTGGCAGGGAAACCACAATGAGCAGTTCTTC; CDR3aa: CASSELRWQGNHNEQFF
j_gene: TRBJ2-7; abundance: NA; v_gene: TRBV2; d_gene: NA; CDR3nt: TGTGCCAGCAGTGCGGGGAGAGGGTACGAGCAGTACTTC; CDR3aa: CASSAGRGYEQYF
j_gene: TRBJ2-3; abundance: NA; v_gene: TRBV29-1; d_gene: TRBD1; CDR3nt: TGCAGCGTTGAGGGGGACAGCCGCACAGATACGCAGTATTTT; CDR3aa: CSVEGDSRTDTQYF
j_gene: TRBJ2-5; abundance: NA; v_gene: TRBV30; d_gene: NA; CDR3nt: TGTGCCTGGAGTGTACGGGTACGGGAGACCCAGTACTTC; CDR3aa: CAWSVRVRETQYF
j_gene: TRBJ2-2; abundance: few; v_gene: TRBV2; d_gene: TRBD1; CDR3nt: TGTGCCAGCACTCAGGGGGCAGGGGAGCTGTTTTTT; CDR3aa: CASTQGAGELFF
j_gene: TRBJ2-7; abundance: NA; v_gene: TRBV15; d_gene: TRBD2; CDR3nt: TGTGCCACCAGCAGAGAGGCTAGCGGGGGGTTCGAGCAGTACTTC; CDR3aa: CATSREASGGFEQYF
j_gene: TRBJ2-3; abundance: NA; v_gene: TRBV10-3; d_gene: TRBD1; CDR3nt: TGTGCCATCAGTTCCGGGACAGCGGATACGCAGTATTTT; CDR3aa: CAISSGTADTQYF
j_gene: TRBJ1-2; abundance: NA; v_gene: TRBV29-1; d_gene: TRBD1; CDR3nt: TGCAGCGTTGAAGACAAGGGACAGGGTTATGGCTACACCTTC; CDR3aa: CSVEDKGQGYGYTF
j_gene: TRBJ2-5; abundance: NA; v_gene: TRBV7-9; d_gene: NA; CDR3nt: TGTGCCAGCAGCTTGAGTACGCTGGAGACCCAGTACTTC; CDR3aa: CASSLSTLETQYF
j_gene: TRBJ2-7; abundance: NA; v_gene: TRBV11-3; d_gene: NA; CDR3nt: TGTGCCAGCAGCTTTGAAGGGGACTACGAGCAGTACTTC; CDR3aa: CASSFEGDYEQYF
j_gene: TRBJ2-5; abundance: NA; v_gene: TRBV2; d_gene: NA; CDR3nt: TGTGCCAGCAGAACGACAGGTCCGGAAGAGACCCAGTACTTC; CDR3aa: CASRTTGPEETQYF
j_gene: TRBJ1-5; abundance: NA; v_gene: TRBV7-9; d_gene: TRBD1; CDR3nt: TGTGCCAGCAGCTTAGAAGGACAGGGGGCCCCCAATCAGCCCCAGCATTTT; CDR3aa: CASSLEGQGAPNQPQHF
j_gene: TRBJ2-7; abundance: NA; v_gene: TRBV30; d_gene: TRBD1; CDR3nt: TGTGCCTTAGGACAGGGACCCTCCTACGAGCAGTACTTC; CDR3aa: CALGQGPSYEQYF
j_gene: TRBJ2-3; abundance: NA; v_gene: TRBV5-1; d_gene: TRBD1; CDR3nt: TGCGCCAGCAGCTTGCGGACAGGGACCACAGATACGCAGTATTTT; CDR3aa: CASSLRTGTTDTQYF
j_gene: TRBJ2-1; abundance: few; v_gene: TRBV2; d_gene: TRBD1; CDR3nt: TGTGCCAGCTGTTCCTTGACAGGGAACAGTGAGCAGTTCTTC; CDR3aa: CASCSLTGNSEQFF
j_gene: TRBJ2-4; abundance: once; v_gene: TRBV7-9; d_gene: TRBD1; CDR3nt: TGTTCCAGCAGCTCCGAGACAGGGGCGGGCATTCAGTACTTC; CDR3aa: CSSSSETGAGIQYF
j_gene: TRBJ2-7; abundance: once; v_gene: TRBV28; d_gene: TRBD2; CDR3nt: TGTGCCAGCAGTGACCCTTTGGCGGGAGCCTACGAGCAGTACTTC; CDR3aa: CASSDPLAGAYEQYF
j_gene: TRBJ1-1; abundance: few; v_gene: TRBV14; d_gene: NA; CDR3nt: TGTGCCAGCAGCCTAGAGACTAAGAACACTGAAGCTTTCTTT; CDR3aa: CASSLETKNTEAFF
j_gene: TRBJ2-1; abundance: NA; v_gene: TRBV28; d_gene: TRBD2; CDR3nt: TGTGCCAGCAGTTTTGGGCTAGCGGGAGTCTATGAGCAGTTCTTC; CDR3aa: CASSFGLAGVYEQFF
j_gene: TRBJ2-3; abundance: few; v_gene: TRBV6-1; d_gene: TRBD2; CDR3nt: TGTGCCAGCAGTGCGGGACTAGCGGGGGGGACAAGCACAGATACGCAGTATTTT; CDR3aa: CASSAGLAGGTSTDTQYF
j_gene: TRBJ2-4; abundance: NA; v_gene: TRBV30; d_gene: TRBD2; CDR3nt: TGTGCCTGGAGTGTACGGTTATGGGGACTAGCGGGGGGGGATGGCAAAAACATTCAGTACTTC; CDR3aa: CAWSVRLWGLAGGDGKNIQYF
j_gene: TRBJ2-1; abundance: NA; v_gene: TRBV6-1; d_gene: NA; CDR3nt: TGTGCCAGCAGTGCCAAGACTACGTCCACCGGTGAGCAGTTCTTC; CDR3aa: CASSAKTTSTGEQFF